This T cell receptor beta chain was identified during a study of cytomegalovirus exposure and HLA in healthy donors. Study overall: Among around 180 million T cells, an earlier analysis found around 100 million unique TCR beta sequences. As released early, the data held 80 million to 90 million unique TCRs from HLA-typed donors. Regarding the study as a whole: Overall, about 160 TCR beta chains were annotated as cytomegalovirus-associated.

Germline CDR1 reads SGHRS; CDR2 reads YFSETQ. The CDR3 has 15 residues. The trim removed 5 bases at V and 4 bases at J, leaving 8 bases unmatched. This clone occurred once. What it binds is unknown. Primers included in the PCR were 60 Vbeta and 13 Jbeta primers. Generated by immunoSEQ multiplex PCR, the TCRdb table keeps only in-frame clones and is missing some. The repertoire holds 160,000 or so clones, roughly 80% seen once, with about 7.7% in the top ten. The chain recombines TRBV5-1 with TRBJ2-3; 9 nucleotides match TRBD2. The sequence was collected from a woman in her 30s in good health and CMV-seropositive. Input material: PBMCs. The CDR3 DNA reads as TGCGCCAGCAGTAGAGAGCGGGGGGAGTCAGATACGCAGTATTTT. It translates to CASSRERGESDTQYF.